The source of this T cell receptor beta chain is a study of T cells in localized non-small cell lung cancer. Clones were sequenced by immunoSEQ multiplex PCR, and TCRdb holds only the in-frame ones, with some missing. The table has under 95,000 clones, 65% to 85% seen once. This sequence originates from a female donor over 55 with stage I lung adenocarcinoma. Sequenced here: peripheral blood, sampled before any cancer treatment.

The CDR3 is CSVAGQPTGPSSYNEQFF. The DNA of the CDR3 is TGCAGCGTGGCAGGACAGCCCACAGGTCCTAGCTCCTACAATGAGCAGTTCTTC. J is TRBJ2-1 and V is TRBV29-1, with D possibly matching TRBD1 (6 bases). The CDR3 runs 18 residues. The V gene lost 6 bases and the J gene lost 0 bases, with 24 bases spanning the gap. Germline lookup yields CDR1 SQVTM and CDR2 ANQGSEA.